This entry concerns a single T cell receptor beta chain. This clone has only one observation. Its antigen is still unknown. No much larger clonotype is one base removed from it; base qualities were not supplied. According to the germline V gene, CDR1 reads KGHSH and CDR2 reads LQKENI. Counted from cysteine to phenylalanine, this CDR3 has 16 amino acids. Only the CDR3 DNA is retained, 48 bases long and in frame from the first base. V and J lose 3 bases and 3 bases, and a span of 15 bases separates them. Each collaborating institution followed its own protocols to collect whole blood in K2EDTA tubes. For TCRbeta analysis, collaborators shipped samples in one of three forms: frozen whole blood, isolated PBMCs, or DNA extracted from either of those sample types. The data derive from a study of blood T cell repertoires in COVID-19 (TCRdb year 2020). Describing the broader study: Samples from collaborators originated in the United States, Italy and Spain and spanned both the acute and convalescent phases of COVID-19. The samples were drawn from the first 160 participants of the ongoing ImmuneRACE study and from under 1,500 subjects provided by 6 global collaborators. Deeply sampled blood TCRbeta repertoires from subjects exposed to, actively infected with, or recovered from COVID-19 were included in the dataset. The repertoires were released in a freely available public database intended as a resource for research on the immune response to SARS-CoV-2. A de-identified subject ID, COVID-19 status, age in years and sex were almost always included in the sample metadata. Where available, HLA class I and class II types were taken from metadata supplied by the sample provider and were not determined by assay-based typing. The prospective study material was composed of cDNA or gDNA derived from T cells, B-cell-depleted T cells, or PBMCs.

The immunoSEQ Assay, a bias-controlled multiplex PCR, was used to amplify TCRbeta CDR3 regions from genomic DNA. Regarding the original processing steps: The number of nucleated cells in each sample was estimated from the amplification of reference gene primers within the assay. Sequence reads were collapsed and filtered to measure the absolute abundance of every unique TCRbeta CDR3 rearrangement. Productive Simpson clonality was computed per sample as the square root of Simpson's diversity index over productive rearrangements. The source is immuneACCESS, and TCRdb retained only in-frame sequences with V and J called. Part of the clones is not carried over; for the studies checked, unresolved V genes explain less than half of this, and the remainder is unexplained. For V, J and clone size, that table is used; D and trimming come from the DNA. The sample table lists around 250,000 clones, roughly 84% of them with a count of one. Of the sample, 8.6% is held by the ten largest clones.

Here is what the overall study found, with its caveats: Clinical and demographic metadata were provided uncurated, with the amount varying by source and participant.

The rearrangement combines TRBV18 with TRBJ1-5; TRBD1 is perhaps the D gene, given 6 matching bases. Input material: peripheral blood. This receptor was identified in a human donor in a cohort sampled during active COVID-19. The DNA sequence is TGTGCCAGCTCACCGACAGGTGGTAGTCCCAATCAGCCCCAGCATTTT. This gives the protein CASSPTGGSPNQPQHF.